This TCR beta chain was retrieved from a study of cytomegalovirus exposure and HLA in healthy donors. PCR was performed using 60 Vbeta and 13 Jbeta primers. Here immunoSEQ multiplex PCR was the method, and the copy in TCRdb shows in-frame clones only, minus some. The sample has some 150,000 clones, approximately 80% seen once. Notes on this clone: The antigen remains unidentified.

General study points: The study recorded 150 to 200 TCR beta chains that were cytomegalovirus-associated. A missense DCLRE1C variant was associated with V- and J-gene trimming of TCR beta chains in a later analysis, and an independent cohort replicated the association.

V was clipped by 3 bases and J by 4 bases; unmatched bases: 9. CDR1 is LNHDA, CDR2 SQIVND, per germline (reference sequence). The CDR3 is made up of 18 amino acids. The sequencing sample was made of PBMCs. The J gene is TRBJ2-3, the V gene TRBV19; 14 nucleotides match TRBD2. The sequence came from a young woman in good health and CMV-seronegative. This chain's CDR3 is CASSIPGTSGGFADTQYF. The CDR3 region has the DNA TGTGCCAGTAGTATCCCCGGGACTAGCGGGGGTTTTGCAGATACGCAGTATTTT.